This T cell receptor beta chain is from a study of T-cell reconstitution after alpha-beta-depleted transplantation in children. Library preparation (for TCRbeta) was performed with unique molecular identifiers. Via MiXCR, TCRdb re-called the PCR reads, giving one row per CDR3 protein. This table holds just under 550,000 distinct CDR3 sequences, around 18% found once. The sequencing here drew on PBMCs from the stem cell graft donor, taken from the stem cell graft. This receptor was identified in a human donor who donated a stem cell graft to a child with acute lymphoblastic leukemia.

CDR3 sequence (DNA): TGTGCCCCCCCAGGGACTGAAGCTTTCTTT. Translated: CAPPGTEAFF. This chain uses TRBV14 with TRBJ1-1; D is possibly TRBD1 (5 bases). V was pared by 11 bases and J by 5 bases, with 9 bases between. The CDR3 is 10 amino acids. Germline loops: CDR1 SGHDN, CDR2 FVKESK.